This is a list of T cell receptor beta chains from one sample in a study. In TCRdb, the 5' RACE reads were re-called with MiXCR into one record per CDR3 protein. In the table there are under 250 distinct CDR3 sequences, just under 30% of which are singletons. The sample comprised central memory T cells from blood PBMCs. These receptor sequences come from a male donor with HIV. The CDR3 runs from the conserved cysteine through the conserved F or W. The order of the fields is clone size, V gene, D gene, J gene, CDR3 DNA, CDR3 protein. D genes are given only for firm matches. Clone size is stated in some rows and not others, as once, few, many or a class when expanded.

few	TRBV4-3	.	TRBJ1-2	TGCGCCAGCAGCCAAGACTCAACAGGGACTTATGGCTACACCTTC	CASSQDSTGTYGYTF
.	TRBV4-1	.	TRBJ2-1	TGCGCCAGCAGCCAAGGACAGTTAAGCCGCTCCTACAATGAGCAGTTCTTC	CASSQGQLSRSYNEQFF
few	TRBV15	.	TRBJ2-3	TGTGCCACCAGCAGAATAAAACTGGGAGATACGCAGTATTTT	CATSRIKLGDTQYF
few	TRBV12-2	.	TRBJ1-1	TGTGCAAGTCGCCCGAGGGGGAACACTGAAGCTTTCTTT	CASRPRGNTEAFF
.	TRBV4-1	.	TRBJ1-5	TGCGCCAGCAGCCAAGGCGTGACGGAGGATCATCAGCCCCAGCATTTT	CASSQGVTEDHQPQHF
few	TRBV9	.	TRBJ2-3	TGTGCCAGCAGCGTAGTGCTTGGGGGGGGCGGGGATACGCAGTATTTT	CASSVVLGGGGDTQYF
.	TRBV12-3/TRBV12-4	TRBD2	TRBJ2-7	TGTGCCAGCAGTCCGGGACTAGCGGGAGGGCGTTACGAGCAGTACTTC	CASSPGLAGGRYEQYF
few	TRBV5-6	.	TRBJ1-1	TGTGCCAGCAGCTTGGGGCAGAGGGGCACTGAAGCTTTCTTT	CASSLGQRGTEAFF
.	TRBV30	.	TRBJ1-5	TGTGCCTGGAGTGAACCGGGCCAGCCCCAGCATTTT	CAWSEPGQPQHF
few	TRBV11-1	.	TRBJ2-1	TGTGCCAGCAGCTTAGCGGGGGCCAGCAATGAGCAGTTCTTC	CASSLAGASNEQFF
few	TRBV7-9	.	TRBJ1-2	TGTGCCAGCAGCCCGACGAGAGTTAAGTCCTACTATGGCTACACCTTC	CASSPTRVKSYYGYTF